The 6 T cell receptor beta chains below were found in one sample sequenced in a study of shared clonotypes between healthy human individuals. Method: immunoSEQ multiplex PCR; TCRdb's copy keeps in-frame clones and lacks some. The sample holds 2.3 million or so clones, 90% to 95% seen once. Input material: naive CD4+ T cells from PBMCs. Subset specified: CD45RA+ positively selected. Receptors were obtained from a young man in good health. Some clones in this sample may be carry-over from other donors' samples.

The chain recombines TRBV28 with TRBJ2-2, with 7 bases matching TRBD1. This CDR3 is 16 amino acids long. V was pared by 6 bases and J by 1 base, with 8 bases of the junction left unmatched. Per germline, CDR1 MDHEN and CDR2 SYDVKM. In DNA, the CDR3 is TGTGCCAGCAGAAAACCCGGGACAGTGAACACCGGGGAGCTGTTTTTT. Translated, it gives CASRKPGTVNTGELFF.

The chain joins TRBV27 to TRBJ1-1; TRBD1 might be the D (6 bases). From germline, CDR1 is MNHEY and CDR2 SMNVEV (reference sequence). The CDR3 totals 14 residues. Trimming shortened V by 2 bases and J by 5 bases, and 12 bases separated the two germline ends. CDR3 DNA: TGTGCCAGCAGTTTAATGTCAGGGGCGACTGAAGCTTTCTTT. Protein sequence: CASSLMSGATEAFF.

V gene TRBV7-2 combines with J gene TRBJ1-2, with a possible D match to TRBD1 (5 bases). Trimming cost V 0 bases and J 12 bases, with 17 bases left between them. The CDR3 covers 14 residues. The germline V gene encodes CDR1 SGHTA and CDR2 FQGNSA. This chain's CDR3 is CASSLADSLDMNTF. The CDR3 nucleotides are TGTGCCAGCAGCTTAGCCGACAGCCTTGATATGAACACCTTC.

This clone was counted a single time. The CDR3 loop reads CASSRTGSIPEAFF. CDR3 coding DNA: TGTGCCAGCAGTCGGACAGGGTCGATCCCTGAAGCTTTCTTT. The genes are TRBV7-9 and TRBJ1-1; 8 nucleotides align to TRBD1. The ends lost 6 bases at V and 6 bases at J; junction bases unmatched: 9. Germline V CDR1 and CDR2: SEHNR, FQNEAQ (reference sequence). The CDR3 runs 14 residues. Looking up the rest from reference TRBV7-9 and TRBJ1-1 gives the full variable domain: DTGVSQNPRHKITKRGQNVTFRCDPISEHNRLYWYRQTLGQGPEFLTYFQNEAQLEKSRLLSDRFSAERPKGSFSTLEIQRTEQGDSAMYLCASSRTGSIPEAFFGQGTRLTVV.

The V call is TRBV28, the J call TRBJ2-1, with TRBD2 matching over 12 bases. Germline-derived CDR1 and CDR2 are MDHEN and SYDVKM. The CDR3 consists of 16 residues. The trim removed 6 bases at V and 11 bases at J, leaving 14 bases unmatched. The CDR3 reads CASSPPLTSGRPKQFF. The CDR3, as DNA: TGTGCCAGCAGCCCTCCACTCACTAGCGGGAGGCCCAAGCAGTTCTTC.

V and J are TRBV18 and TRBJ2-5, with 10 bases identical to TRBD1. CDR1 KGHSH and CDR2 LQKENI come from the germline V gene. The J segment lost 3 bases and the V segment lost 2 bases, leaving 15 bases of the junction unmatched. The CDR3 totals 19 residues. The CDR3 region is CASSPIRTRQGASKETQYF. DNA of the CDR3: TGTGCCAGCTCACCAATCCGAACAAGACAGGGGGCAAGCAAAGAGACCCAGTACTTC.